Here is one T cell receptor beta chain with its context. Its antigen is unidentified. This CDR3 is also generated by other DNA sequences in the sample. Thawed PBMCs were FACS-sorted into unstimulated CD4+CD25+CD127- regulatory T cells, CD4+CD25- non-regulatory cells, CD4 and CD8 cells. Produced via immunoSEQ multiplex PCR; TCRdb's table is partial and in-frame only. The sample has 240,000 or so clones; roughly 84% are singletons. The data derive from a study of Tregs in tolerant kidney transplant recipients. General study points: The most relevant donor-specific Treg TCRbeta repertoire apparently came from expansion with activated donor B cells. Biological reproducibility was not directly addressed, but technical replication error appeared minimal.

Germline V gene lookup returns CDR1 MNHEY and CDR2 SMNVEV (reference sequence). CDR3 length equals 14 residues. J was trimmed by 0 bases and V by 5 bases; bases with no gene match: 2. Sequencing was carried out using CD4+ T cells from blood. The clonotype was recovered from a human donor in good health. The chain is built from TRBV27 and TRBJ1-2, with 8 bases matching TRBD1. CDR3: CASSLQGANYGYTF. CDR3 DNA: TGTGCCAGCAGTCTACAGGGGGCTAACTATGGCTACACCTTC.